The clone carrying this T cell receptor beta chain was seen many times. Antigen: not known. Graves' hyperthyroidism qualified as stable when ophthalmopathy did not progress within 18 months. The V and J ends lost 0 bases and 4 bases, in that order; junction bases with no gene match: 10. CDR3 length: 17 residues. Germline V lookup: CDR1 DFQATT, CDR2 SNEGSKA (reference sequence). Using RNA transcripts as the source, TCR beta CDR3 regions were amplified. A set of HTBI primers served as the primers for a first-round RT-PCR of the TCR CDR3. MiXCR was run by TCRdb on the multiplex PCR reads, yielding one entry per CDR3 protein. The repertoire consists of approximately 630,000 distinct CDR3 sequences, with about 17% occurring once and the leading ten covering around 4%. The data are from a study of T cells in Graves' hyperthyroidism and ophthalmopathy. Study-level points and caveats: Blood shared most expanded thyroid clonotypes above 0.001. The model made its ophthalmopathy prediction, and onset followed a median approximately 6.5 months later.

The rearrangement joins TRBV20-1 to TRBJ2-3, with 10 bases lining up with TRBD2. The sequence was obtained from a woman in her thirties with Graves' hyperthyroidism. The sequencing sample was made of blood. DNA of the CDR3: TGCAGTGCTAGAGATCGGGCTAGCGGGAGAAGAGCAGATACGCAGTATTTT. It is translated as CSARDRASGRRADTQYF.